The next 9 T cell receptor beta chains were all read from a single sample in a study. Using its own MiXCR run on the RT-PCR reads, TCRdb lists one record per CDR3 protein. Among hundreds of thousands of distinct CDR3 sequences, more than 13% were seen once, and the ten largest hold around 3.3%. Sequenced material: memory CD4+ T cells from blood. Receptors were obtained from a female donor in good health, serving as a healthy control.

This clonotype came up many times. The chain links TRBV7-9 to TRBJ2-1; the match to TRBD1 covers 7 bases. CDR3 size: 13 residues. V was pared by 5 bases and J by 9 bases, with 7 bases of the junction left unmatched. In germline, CDR1 is SEHNR, CDR2 FQNEAQ (reference sequence). CDR3 amino acids: CASSLTGAGEQFF. For the CDR3, the DNA is TGTGCCAGCAGCCTTACAGGGGCCGGTGAGCAGTTCTTC. The full variable domain, in which reference TRBV7-9 and TRBJ2-1 provide the parts outside the CDR3, is DTGVSQNPRHKITKRGQNVTFRCDPISEHNRLYWYRQTLGQGPEFLTYFQNEAQLEKSRLLSDRFSAERPKGSFSTLEIQRTEQGDSAMYLCASSLTGAGEQFFGPGTRLTVL.

This clonotype was seen repeatedly, ten times or more. The chain recombines TRBV29-1 with TRBJ1-1, with D possibly being TRBD1 (5 bases). The germline V and J ends were trimmed by 6 bases and 9 bases, with 14 bases remaining between them. CDR1 and CDR2 (germline): SQVTM, ANQGSEA. The CDR3 is 11 residues long. The CDR3 coding sequence is TGCAGCGTGACAGAGACAGTTAAAGCTTTCTTT. Its protein product is CSVTETVKAFF. Full variable domain (rest looked up from reference TRBV29-1 and TRBJ1-1): SAVISQKPSRDICQRGTSLTIQCQVDSQVTMMFWYRQQPGQSLTLIATANQGSEATYESGFVIDKFPISRPNLTFSTLTVSNMSPEDSSIYLCSVTETVKAFFGQGTRLTVV.

The table lists this clonotype with many counts. This chain joins TRBV6-6 and TRBJ2-3, with TRBD2 as a possible D gene (6 bases). The CDR3 consists of 16 residues. V lost 4 bases, J lost 5 bases, and 19 bases lay in between. In germline, CDR1 is MNHNY, CDR2 SVGAGI (reference sequence). This CDR3 is CASSSGQRRREDTQYF. CDR3 DNA sequence: TGTGCCAGCAGTTCGGGTCAACGGAGGAGGGAAGATACGCAGTATTTT.

This clonotype came up many times. The J gene is TRBJ1-5, the V gene TRBV12-3 or TRBV12-4; D is unclear. This CDR3 comprises 13 residues. Trimming cost V 6 bases and J 6 bases, with 12 bases left between them. The CDR3 reads CASRATNTQPQHF. The CDR3 nucleotides are TGTGCCAGCAGAGCTACTAATACTCAGCCCCAGCATTTT.

This clonotype has just a few counts. This chain connects TRBV12-3 or TRBV12-4 to TRBJ1-6; the D gene is possibly TRBD1 (5 bases). V lost 6 bases, J lost 5 bases, and 14 bases lay in between. This CDR3 spans 15 amino acids. DNA of the CDR3: TGTGCCAGCAGCCAACAGGCCCCCAATAATTCACCCCTCCACTTT. This codes for CASSQQAPNNSPLHF.

In this sample, this clonotype turned up a few times. The chain has TRBV7-8 and TRBJ2-1; 12 bases align to TRBD2. The CDR3 is 19 residues long. Trimming cost V 5 bases and J 0 bases; bases outside gene matches: 11. Germline assignment: CDR1 SGHVS and CDR2 FQNEAQ. CDR3 protein: CASSLGTSGRMSSYNEQFF. In DNA form, the CDR3 reads TGTGCCAGCAGCCTAGGGACTAGCGGGCGGATGAGCTCCTACAATGAGCAGTTCTTC. Supplemented by reference TRBV7-8 and TRBJ2-1, the full variable domain reads GAGVSQSPRYKVAKRGQDVALRCDPISGHVSLFWYQQALGQGPEFLTYFQNEAQLDKSGLPSDRFFAERPEGSVSTLKIQRTQQEDSAVYLCASSLGTSGRMSSYNEQFFGPGTRLTVL.

The CDR3, as DNA: TGTGCCAGCAGTTTAGCCAGAACAGGGGGGTCTGGCTACACCTTC. It yields the protein CASSLARTGGSGYTF. The V call is TRBV28, the J call TRBJ1-2; TRBD1 matches 8 bases. The V gene end was trimmed by 2 bases and the J gene end by 7 bases; junction bases not matched to a gene: 9. The CDR3 covers 15 residues. Germline values: CDR1 MDHEN, CDR2 SYDVKM.

This clonotype was counted many times. V and J are TRBV15 and TRBJ2-5, with 8 bases matching TRBD1. After removal of 1 base from V and 2 bases from J, the junction contained 3 bases not matched to a gene. This CDR3 region has 15 residues. Per germline, CDR1 LNHNV and CDR2 YYDKDF (reference sequence). The CDR3 coding sequence is TGTGCCACCAGCAGAGCGGGACAGGAACAAGAGACCCAGTACTTC. Protein product: CATSRAGQEQETQYF.

This clonotype was picked up many times. The chain joins TRBV4-1 to TRBJ1-2; 11 bases align to TRBD1. J was trimmed by 4 bases and V by 0 bases; bases with no gene match: 4. The CDR3 length is 16 residues. CDR1 is MGHRA and CDR2 is YSYEKL in the germline V gene. The CDR3 loop reads CASSQDRTGGLYGYTF. CDR3 bases: TGCGCCAGCAGCCAAGATCGGACAGGGGGCCTCTATGGCTACACCTTC.